Listed below are T cell receptor beta chains from one sample, sequenced in a study of blood T cell repertoires in COVID-19. This table comes from immunoSEQ multiplex PCR, and its TCRdb copy is limited to in-frame clones, with some not included. The sample consists of 160,000 or so clones, about 85% of them appearing once. Sample: PBMCs or T cells enriched from blood (not recorded which). These receptors all stem from a woman between 50 and 59 years old who had recovered from COVID-19. Each CDR3 is given with its conserved first and last residue. Each record gives: V gene, D gene, CDR3 protein. A D gene is named only where the DNA matches it firmly.

>TRBV5-1|TRBD1
CASLDRAGGYTF
>TRBV6-2/TRBV6-3|TRBD1
CASSPGQGLLVPEAFF
>TRBV11-3|TRBD2
CASSHKRGPDSYEQYF
>TRBV9|TRBD2
CASSVGAGGPRNEQFF
>TRBV7-2|TRBD2
CASSPGLATDTQYF
>TRBV28|TRBD1
CASSLGTGDNQPQHF
>TRBV5-4|-
CASSFTSTYNEQFF
>TRBV19|-
CASSIAKLTEAFF
>TRBV21-1|-
CASSILAGASSTDTQYF
>TRBV6-5|-
CASSYSFHEAFF
>TRBV24-1|TRBD2
CATSDRGRGSGRAGETQYF
>TRBV29-1|-
CSVDRAGGWTEAFF
>TRBV7-7|-
CASSNRGSPEQFF
>TRBV7-2|TRBD2
CASSSRGAGELFF
>TRBV27|-
CASSLFRQTEAFF
>TRBV6-5|TRBD1
CASRGTGSGSQPQHF
>TRBV5-1|TRBD1
CASSWGQTNTEAFF
>TRBV5-1|-
CASSSGSPPYEQYF
>TRBV6-5|-
CASSSARGISYEQYF
>TRBV11-3|-
CASSRGKKELFF
>TRBV7-9|TRBD2
CASSLGGVLAGGPTDTQYF
>TRBV5-8|TRBD1
CASVDVSGTGMYSGANVLTF
>TRBV5-5|-
CASIQGIYNEQFF
>TRBV2|TRBD1
CASRPGQYNSPLHF
>TRBV30|-
CAWRHIFFAGPGWGNQPQHF
>TRBV28|-
CASTRKLTEQYF
>TRBV5-6|-
CASIAWGGSYEQYF
>TRBV27|-
CASSSLRADKGPYEQYF
>TRBV4-3|TRBD1
CASSQVQGINYGYTF
>TRBV28|-
CASSPPGGSGNTIYF
>TRBV18|TRBD2
CASSPGLAGVYAQYF
>TRBV4-2|-
CASQGTNNEQFF
>TRBV4-3|-
CASSQDPPGNQPQHF
>TRBV4-1|TRBD1
CASSQDTGTGTYEQYF
>TRBV7-2|-
CASSLVEAETQYF
>TRBV3-1/TRBV3-2|-
CASRQQGNTEAFF
>TRBV5-1|-
CASSSDTGGRALLF
>TRBV29-1|-
CSVAQVQETQYF
>TRBV4-2|TRBD2
CASSDNRGTKKNTGELFF
>TRBV5-4|-
CASSLDGENYGYTF
>TRBV5-1|TRBD2
CASSPGLAGDEQFF
>TRBV7-2|-
CASVLWGPPYEQYF
>TRBV5-4|TRBD2
CAARPRLAGITDTQYF
>TRBV7-9|TRBD2
CASSLAVGGPPDTQYF
>TRBV15|-
CATSLVRQWAYEQYF
>TRBV7-2|-
CASSLDSGSNQPQHF
>TRBV23-1|TRBD1
CASSQRGQGGNIQYF
>TRBV6-5|-
CASKPIGGVHTEAFF
>TRBV3-1/TRBV3-2|-
CASSQGQVNSPLHF
>TRBV7-2|-
CASSRSAGYEQYF
>TRBV3-1/TRBV3-2|-
CASSRANTGPSGTDTQYF
>TRBV4-2|TRBD1
CASSVEGGAFYGYTF
>TRBV4-1|-
CASSSGLVFSGANVLTF
>TRBV5-8|TRBD1
CASRRDRGLKAFF